The source of this T cell receptor beta chain is a study of OX40 agonist ivuxolimab in advanced cancers. Study overall: Prior checkpoint blockade (anti-PD-1, anti-PD-L1 or anti-CTLA-4) was permitted; approximately 40% had it.

Broader study findings: CD8+ T cells averaged more expanded clones than CD4+. In the expanded peripheral T cells, antigen specificity was never determined.

Concerning this clone itself: Its antigen is unknown.

Clones were sequenced by immunoSEQ multiplex PCR, and TCRdb holds only the in-frame ones, with some missing. The sample lists over 100,000 clones; around 93% were seen once. The germline gives CDR1 MNHNS, CDR2 SASEGT. Trimming removed 5 bases from V and 5 bases from J; junction bases left unmatched: 9. The CDR3 spans 15 residues. The J gene is TRBJ1-5, the V gene TRBV6-1; 7 bases match TRBD1. This receptor was obtained from an adult with an advanced solid tumor such as melanoma, head and neck, liver or kidney cancer. Sequenced here: CD4+ or CD8+ T cells sorted from blood, sampled in a trial of the OX40 agonist ivuxolimab. The CDR3 loop reads CASSSISGGDQPQHF. CDR3 nucleotides: TGTGCCAGCAGTTCGATTTCAGGGGGGGATCAGCCCCAGCATTTT.